This T cell receptor beta chain appears in the sequencing data of a study of cytomegalovirus exposure and HLA in healthy donors. Donors counted as nominally healthy when sampled, yet unrecorded immune exposures were likely. PCR was performed using 60 Vbeta and 13 Jbeta primers. Sequencing used immunoSEQ multiplex PCR; TCRdb keeps in-frame clones, though not all of them. The top ten clones hold roughly 5.4% of a sample with 100,000 or so clones, 60% to 85% of them seen once. The germline gives CDR1 MNHNS, CDR2 SASEGT. Trimming took off 10 bases at V and 4 bases at J, with 16 bases between the two ends. This CDR3 spans 13 amino acids.

Sequences were obtained from PBMCs. The source is a man in his thirties or forties in good health and CMV-seropositive. This chain links TRBV6-1 with TRBJ1-1; D is unresolved. CDR3 amino acids: CAIRREVSTEAFF. The CDR3 nucleotides are TGTGCCATCAGGAGGGAGGTTAGCACTGAAGCTTTCTTT.